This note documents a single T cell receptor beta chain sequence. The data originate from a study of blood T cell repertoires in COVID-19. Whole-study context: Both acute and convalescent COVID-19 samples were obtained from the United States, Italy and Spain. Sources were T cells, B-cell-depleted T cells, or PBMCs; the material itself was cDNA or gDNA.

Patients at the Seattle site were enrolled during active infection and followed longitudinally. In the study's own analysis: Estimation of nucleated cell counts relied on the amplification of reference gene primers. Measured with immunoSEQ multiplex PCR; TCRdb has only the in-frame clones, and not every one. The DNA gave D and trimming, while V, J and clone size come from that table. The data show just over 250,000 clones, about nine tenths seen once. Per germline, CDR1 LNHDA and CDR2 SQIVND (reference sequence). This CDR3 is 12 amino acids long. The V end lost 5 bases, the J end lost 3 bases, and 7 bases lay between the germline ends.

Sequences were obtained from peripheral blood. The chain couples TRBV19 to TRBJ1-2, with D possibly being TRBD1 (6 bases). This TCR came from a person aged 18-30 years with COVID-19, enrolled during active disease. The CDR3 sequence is CASSQGYYGYTF. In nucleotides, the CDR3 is TGTGCCAGTAGTCAGGGGTACTATGGCTACACCTTC.